This note documents a single TCR beta chain sequence. The V segment lost 6 bases and the J segment 7 bases; nucleotides outside the gene matches: 9. The CDR3 covers 14 residues. The germline V gene encodes CDR1 MNHEY and CDR2 SMNVEV (reference sequence). This specimen comes from a study of OX40 agonist ivuxolimab in advanced cancers. On the study more broadly: Dose-escalation patients' cancers were hepatocellular carcinoma, melanoma, renal cell or head and neck cancer.

The method was immunoSEQ multiplex PCR; TCRdb's version includes in-frame clones alone and lacks a portion of them. The sample includes 77,000 or so clones, roughly 89% of them seen just once. The receptor's source is an adult with an advanced solid tumor such as melanoma, head and neck, liver or kidney cancer. The V gene is TRBV27, the J gene TRBJ1-2; 9 bases fit TRBD1. The sequenced sample was CD4+ or CD8+ T cells sorted from blood, obtained in a trial of the OX40 agonist ivuxolimab. The CDR3 DNA is TGTGCCAGCAGCTTAAGACAGGGGGTATCTGGCTACACCTTC. This encodes CASSLRQGVSGYTF.